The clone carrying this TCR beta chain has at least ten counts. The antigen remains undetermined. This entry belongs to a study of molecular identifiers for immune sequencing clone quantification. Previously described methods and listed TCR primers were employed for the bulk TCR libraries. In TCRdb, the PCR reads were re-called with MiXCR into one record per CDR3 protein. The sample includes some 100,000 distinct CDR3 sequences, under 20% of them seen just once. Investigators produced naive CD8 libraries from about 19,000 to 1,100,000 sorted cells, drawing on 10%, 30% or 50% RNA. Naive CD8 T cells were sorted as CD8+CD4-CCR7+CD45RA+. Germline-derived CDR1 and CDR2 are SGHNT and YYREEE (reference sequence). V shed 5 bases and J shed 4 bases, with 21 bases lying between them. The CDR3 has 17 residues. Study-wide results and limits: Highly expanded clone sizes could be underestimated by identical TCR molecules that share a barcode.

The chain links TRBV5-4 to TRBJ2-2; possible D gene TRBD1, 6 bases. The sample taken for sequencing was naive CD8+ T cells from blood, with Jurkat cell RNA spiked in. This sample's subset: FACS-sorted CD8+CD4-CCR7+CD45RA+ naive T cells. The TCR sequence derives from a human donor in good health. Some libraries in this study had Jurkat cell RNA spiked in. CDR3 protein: CASRSREGDPGTGELFF. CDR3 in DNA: TGTGCCAGCAGGTCCCGCGAGGGGGACCCGGGCACCGGGGAGCTGTTTTTT.